The 18 T cell receptor beta chains in this list originate from one sample, sequenced in a study of T and B cells in COVID-19 patients (dated by TCRdb to 2019 to 2021). Genomic DNA extracted from blood, in amounts of 250-500 ng, served as the starting material for amplifying TRB repertoires. Sequencing was carried out with an Illumina MiSeq. Multiplex PCR with BIOMED2 TRB-A/B primer pools was used to amplify TRB rearrangements. The public reads were quality trimmed at Q25 with fastp and then assembled into clones with MiXCR by TCRdb, keeping productive beta chains. Rows with a matching CDR3 protein are joined into one entry that keeps the most common DNA and genes. Here the sample has over 8,000 distinct CDR3 sequences; roughly 28% occur a single time. Jointly, the top ten make up about 5.5% of the sample. Sequenced sample: blood. All receptors derive from a human donor who had recovered from COVID-19.

This clonotype is medium-sized within its sample. This chain uses TRBV6-4 with TRBJ2-3; 8 nucleotides match TRBD1. CDR3 size: 15 residues. The germline V gene encodes CDR1 MRHNA and CDR2 SNTAGT. V shed 2 bases and J 5 bases; nucleotides not matched to a gene: 6. The CDR3: CASSDEGQGVDTQYF. In DNA, the CDR3 is TGTGCCAGCAGTGACGAAGGACAGGGTGTAGATACGCAGTATTTT.

The V call is TRBV5-6, the J call TRBJ1-6; 8 positions agree with TRBD1. CDR1 SGHDT and CDR2 YYEEEE come from the germline V gene. The CDR3 totals 15 residues. The trim removed 2 bases at V and 7 bases at J, leaving 5 bases unmatched. The CDR3: CASSLAGQANSPLHF. CDR3 in DNA: TGTGCCAGCAGCTTAGCGGGACAGGCGAATTCACCCCTCCACTTT. Full variable domain (outside the CDR3, taken from reference TRBV5-6 and TRBJ1-6): DAGVTQSPTHLIKTRGQQVTLRCSPKSGHDTVSWYQQALGQGPQFIFQYYEEEERQRGNFPDRFSGHQFPNYSSELNVNALLLGDSALYLCASSLAGQANSPLHFGNGTRLTVT.

This clonotype was seen a few times. The chain links TRBV10-3 to TRBJ2-3, with 11 bases aligning to TRBD2. This CDR3 spans 16 amino acids. In germline, CDR1 is ENHRY, CDR2 SYGVKD. Trimming cost V 0 bases and J 5 bases; bases outside gene matches: 4. This chain's CDR3 is CAISESSGGGKDTQYF. The CDR3 nucleotides are TGTGCCATCAGTGAGTCTAGCGGGGGGGGAAAAGATACGCAGTATTTT.

The rearrangement joins TRBV27 to TRBJ2-2; TRBD1 matches 9 bases. Germline CDR1 is MNHEY and CDR2 is SMNVEV (reference sequence). V shed 4 bases, J shed 2 bases, and the junction held 2 bases outside the gene matches. The CDR3 covers 15 residues. The CDR3 sequence is CASSSGQGNTGELFF. The DNA for the CDR3 is TGTGCCAGCAGTTCGGGACAGGGCAACACCGGGGAGCTGTTTTTT.

The rearrangement joins TRBV29-1 to TRBJ2-7; tentatively, D is TRBD1 (5 bases). Per germline, CDR1 SQVTM and CDR2 ANQGSEA. The CDR3 totals 12 residues. Trimming stripped 3 bases from V and 6 bases from J, with 12 bases between. The CDR3 DNA is TGCAGCGTTGAGGGCAGGGTTGGCGAGCAGTACTTC. Encoded protein: CSVEGRVGEQYF.

In its sample, this clonotype ranks as medium-sized. The chain recombines TRBV6-5 with TRBJ1-2; TRBD1 might be the D (6 bases). This CDR3 has 13 residues. V shed 6 bases and J shed 3 bases, with 11 bases lying between them. CDR1 is MNHEY, CDR2 SVGAGI, per germline. As DNA, the CDR3 is TGTGCCAGCAGGGCTAGGGGGGACTATGGCTACACCTTC. Its protein is CASRARGDYGYTF.

The CDR3 DNA sequence: TGTGCCAGCAGTATACCGGGACTAGCGGGTGTCGAGCAGTACTTC. It codes for CASSIPGLAGVEQYF. The chain links TRBV27 to TRBJ2-7; 12 positions match TRBD2. Trimming removed 5 bases from V and 6 bases from J; junction bases left unmatched: 8. The germline V gene encodes CDR1 MNHEY and CDR2 SMNVEV (reference sequence). The CDR3 runs 15 residues.

This chain joins TRBV29-1 and TRBJ2-7; 12 bases are a match to TRBD1. The length of the CDR3 is 14 residues. Unmatched junction bases numbered 10, after V lost 7 bases and J lost 6 bases. CDR1 SQVTM and CDR2 ANQGSEA come from the germline V gene. The CDR3 nucleotides are TGCAGCGGCCGCCCGGGACAGGGGGCGTCCGAGCAGTACTTC. Translating gives CSGRPGQGASEQYF.

The chain is built from TRBV5-4 and TRBJ2-7; 8 bases are a match to TRBD1. CDR3 length: 14 residues. J lost 4 bases, V lost 0 bases, and 3 bases had no gene match. In germline, CDR1 is SGHNT, CDR2 YYREEE (reference sequence). The CDR3 bases are TGTGCCAGCAGCTTGGGCGGGGACAGGTACGAGCAGTACTTC. It specifies CASSLGGDRYEQYF.

This clonotype was seen only once. The rearrangement links TRBV29-1 to TRBJ2-7; possibly TRBD1 or TRBD2 for D (7 bases each). V lost 5 bases to trimming and J lost 1 base, with 18 bases between them. Germline V gene lookup returns CDR1 SQVTM and CDR2 ANQGSEA. CDR3 length: 15 residues. The CDR3 protein is CSVTQGGDISYEQYF. The CDR3 DNA reads as TGCAGCGTTACCCAGGGGGGGGACATATCCTACGAGCAGTACTTC.

This clonotype was seen a few times. The chain has TRBV10-3 and TRBJ1-6; TRBD1 matches at 7 bases. Germline lookup yields CDR1 ENHRY and CDR2 SYGVKD. The CDR3 runs 14 residues. The V gene end was trimmed by 6 bases and the J gene end by 8 bases; junction bases not matched to a gene: 7. The CDR3 DNA reads TGTGCCATCAGCCAGGGGGGATATGATTCACCCCTCCACTTT. Its protein is CAISQGGYDSPLHF.

This clonotype is labeled medium-sized (0.01 to 0.1%). The V call is TRBV7-6, the J call TRBJ2-1, with D maybe TRBD2 (6 bases). V was clipped by 1 base and J by 10 bases, with 17 bases between them. The length of the CDR3 is 15 residues. Germline assignment: CDR1 SGHVS and CDR2 FNYEAQ. This CDR3 reads CASSLVAAGRREQFF. As DNA, the CDR3 is TGTGCCAGCAGCTTAGTGGCGGCAGGGAGGCGGGAGCAGTTCTTC.

The chain recombines TRBV21-1 with TRBJ1-6; the table gives TRBD1 as D, unverified against the DNA. TRBV21-1 counts as a pseudogene. This CDR3 is 16 amino acids long. CDR3 in amino acids: CARLQDRVRFGSPLHF. The CDR3 DNA sequence: TGTGCCAGATTGCAGGACAGGGTCCGCTTTGGTTCACCCCTCCACTTT.

This clonotype is medium-sized (0.01 to 0.1%). The V and J genes are TRBV12-3 or TRBV12-4 and TRBJ2-3; 7 bases align to TRBD1. The trim removed 4 bases at V and 4 bases at J, leaving 2 bases unmatched. CDR3 size: 13 residues. CDR3 residues: CASSWDSPDTQYF. The CDR3 coding sequence is TGTGCCAGCAGTTGGGACAGCCCAGATACGCAGTATTTT.

As to this clonotype: A much larger clone lies one base from this, so it may be a read error. The chain carries TRBV9 and TRBJ2-5; 9 positions agree with TRBD1. V trimming: 7 bases; J trimming: 4 bases; junction bases outside the gene matches: 8. Germline V CDR1 and CDR2: SGDLS, YYNGEE. The CDR3 spans 14 residues. CDR3 loop: CASRPGQGRETQYF. CDR3 nucleotides: TGTGCCAGCCGCCCGGGACAGGGAAGAGAGACCCAGTACTTC. Filled out from reference TRBV9 and TRBJ2-5, the complete variable domain reads DSGVTQTPKHLITATGQRVTLRCSPRSGDLSVYWYQQSLDQGLQFLIQYYNGEERAKGNILERFSAQQFPDLHSELNLSSLELGDSALYFCASRPGQGRETQYFGPGTRLLVL.

In the case of this clonotype: At one of its ends the junction is not consistent with the germline gene, which may arise from a read error. The chain uses TRBV24-1 and TRBJ2-2, with D perhaps matching TRBD1 (6 bases). The germline V gene encodes CDR1 KGHDR and CDR2 SFDVKD. There are 14 residues in the CDR3. The CDR3 bases are TGTGCCACCAGTGATTTGCGGGACACCGGGGAGCTGTGTTTT. This encodes CATSDLRDTGELCF.

This clonotype was seen a handful of times. The genes are TRBV7-9 and TRBJ1-4, with 7 bases matching TRBD1. The V and J ends lost 3 bases and 6 bases, in that order; junction bases with no gene match: 1. Germline CDR1 SEHNR, CDR2 FQNEAQ (reference sequence). The CDR3 extends over 13 amino acids. CDR3 residues: CASSFDRDEKLFF. The CDR3 region has the DNA TGTGCCAGCAGCTTTGACAGGGATGAAAAACTGTTTTTT.

The chain carries TRBV6-5 and TRBJ1-6, with 8 bases fitting TRBD1. The CDR3 runs to 14 residues. J was trimmed by 10 bases and V by 6 bases; bases with no gene match: 8. Germline loops: CDR1 MNHEY, CDR2 SVGAGI. The CDR3 protein is CASSGRGPESPLHF. DNA of the CDR3: TGTGCCAGCAGCGGCAGGGGGCCCGAGTCACCCCTCCACTTT.